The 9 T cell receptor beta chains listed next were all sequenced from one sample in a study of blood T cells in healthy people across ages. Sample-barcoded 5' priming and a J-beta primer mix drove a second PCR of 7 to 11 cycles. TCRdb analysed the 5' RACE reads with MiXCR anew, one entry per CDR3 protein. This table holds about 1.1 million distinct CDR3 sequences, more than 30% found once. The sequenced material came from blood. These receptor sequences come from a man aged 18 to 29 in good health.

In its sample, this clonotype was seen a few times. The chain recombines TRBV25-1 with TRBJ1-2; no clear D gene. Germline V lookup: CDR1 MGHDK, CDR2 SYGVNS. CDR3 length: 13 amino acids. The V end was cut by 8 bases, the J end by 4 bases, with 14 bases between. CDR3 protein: CASSYGDLYGYTF. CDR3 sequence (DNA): TGTGCCAGCTCGTATGGAGATCTCTATGGCTACACCTTC.

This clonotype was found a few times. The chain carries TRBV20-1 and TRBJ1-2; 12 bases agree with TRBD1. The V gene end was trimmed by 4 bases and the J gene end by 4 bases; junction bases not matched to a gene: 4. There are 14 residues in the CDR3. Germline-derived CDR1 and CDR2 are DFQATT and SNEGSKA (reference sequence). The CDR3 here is CSAIPGQGAYGYTF. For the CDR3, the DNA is TGCAGTGCTATCCCGGGACAGGGGGCCTATGGCTACACCTTC.

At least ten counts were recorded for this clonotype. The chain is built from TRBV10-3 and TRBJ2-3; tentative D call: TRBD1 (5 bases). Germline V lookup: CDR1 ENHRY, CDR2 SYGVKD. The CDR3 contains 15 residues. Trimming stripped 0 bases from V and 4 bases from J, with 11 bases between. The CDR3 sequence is CAISESHQGADTQYF. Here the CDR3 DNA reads TGTGCCATCAGTGAGTCCCACCAGGGTGCAGATACGCAGTATTTT.

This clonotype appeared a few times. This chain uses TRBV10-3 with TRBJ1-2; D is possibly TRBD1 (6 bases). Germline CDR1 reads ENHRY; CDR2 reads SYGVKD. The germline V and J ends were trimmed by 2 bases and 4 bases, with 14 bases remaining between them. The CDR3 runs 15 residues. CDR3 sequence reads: CAISEIGGKSYGYTF. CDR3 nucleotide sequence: TGTGCCATCAGTGAGATAGGGGGGAAAAGCTATGGCTACACCTTC.

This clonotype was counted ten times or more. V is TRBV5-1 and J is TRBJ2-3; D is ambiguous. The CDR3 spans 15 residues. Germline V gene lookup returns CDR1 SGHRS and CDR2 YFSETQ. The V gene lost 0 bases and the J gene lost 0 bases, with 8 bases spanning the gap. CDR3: CASSLGSASTDTQYF. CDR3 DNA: TGCGCCAGCAGCTTGGGGTCGGCAAGCACAGATACGCAGTATTTT.

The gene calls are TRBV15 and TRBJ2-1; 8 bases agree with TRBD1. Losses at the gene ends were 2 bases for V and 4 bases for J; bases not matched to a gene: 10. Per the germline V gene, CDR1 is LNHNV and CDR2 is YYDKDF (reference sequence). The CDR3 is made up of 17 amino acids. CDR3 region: CATSRPTTGAPYNEQFF. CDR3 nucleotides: TGTGCCACCAGCAGACCAACGACAGGGGCCCCTTACAATGAGCAGTTCTTC.

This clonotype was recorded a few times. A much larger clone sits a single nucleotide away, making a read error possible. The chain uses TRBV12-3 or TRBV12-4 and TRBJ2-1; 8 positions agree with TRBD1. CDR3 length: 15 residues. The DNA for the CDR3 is TGTACCAGCAGTTTAAACAGGGGGTTATACAATGAGCAGTTCTTC. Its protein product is CTSSLNRGLYNEQFF.

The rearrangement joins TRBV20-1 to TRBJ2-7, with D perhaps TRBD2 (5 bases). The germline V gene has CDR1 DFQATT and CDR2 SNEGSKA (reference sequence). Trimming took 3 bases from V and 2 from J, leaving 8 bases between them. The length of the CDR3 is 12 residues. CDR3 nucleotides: TGCAGTGCTAGCGGGATTGCCTACGAGCAGTACTTC. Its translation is CSASGIAYEQYF.

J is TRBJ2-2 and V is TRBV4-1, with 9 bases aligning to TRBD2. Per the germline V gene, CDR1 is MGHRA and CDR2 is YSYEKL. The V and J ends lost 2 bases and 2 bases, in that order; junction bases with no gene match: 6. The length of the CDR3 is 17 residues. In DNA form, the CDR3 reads TGCGCCAGCAGCCAAACTTTAGCGGGGGCCAACACCGGGGAGCTGTTTTTT. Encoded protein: CASSQTLAGANTGELFF.